What follows are 8 T cell receptor beta chains derived from one specimen sequenced in a study of blood T cell repertoires in COVID-19. TCRdb's copy holds only in-frame clones and misses some; the assay was immunoSEQ multiplex PCR. The repertoire holds about 330,000 clones, with 65% to 90% as singletons. The sequenced material came from peripheral blood. These receptors were collected from a human donor in a cohort sampled during active COVID-19.

V and J are TRBV11-3 and TRBJ2-7, with 9 bases identical to TRBD1. Germline CDR1 SGHNT, CDR2 YENEEA. Unmatched junction bases numbered 5, after V lost 5 bases and J lost 0 bases. The CDR3 sequence is 15 residues long. The CDR3 DNA follows: TGTGCCAGCAGCCTCGGGACAGGGAGCTCCTACGAGCAGTACTTC. Protein sequence: CASSLGTGSSYEQYF.

This chain links TRBV27 with TRBJ2-1; 9 bases agree with TRBD2. V shed 8 bases, J shed 14 bases, and the junction held 10 bases outside the gene matches. The germline V gene encodes CDR1 MNHEY and CDR2 SMNVEV (reference sequence). The CDR3 spans 12 residues. The CDR3 nucleotides read TGTGCCAGCGGGTTAGCGGGGGCCGGAGAGTTCTTC. Its translation is CASGLAGAGEFF.

CDR3 nucleotides: TGTGCCAGCTCGGGGGGGGCGAACATTCAGTACTTC. This sequence encodes CASSGGANIQYF. This chain connects TRBV6-6 to TRBJ2-4, with 8 positions matching TRBD2. V was clipped by 8 bases and J by 7 bases; unmatched bases: 4. The germline V gene has CDR1 MNHNY and CDR2 SVGAGI (reference sequence). The CDR3 is 12 residues long.

The chain is built from TRBV29-1 and TRBJ1-2; unclear D gene. From germline, CDR1 is SQVTM and CDR2 ANQGSEA. Trimming took off 4 bases at V and 2 bases at J, with 8 bases between the two ends. CDR3 length: 12 residues. The CDR3 DNA sequence: TGCAGCGTTGTTCAGTTAAACTATGGCTACACCTTC. Amino acids: CSVVQLNYGYTF. Complete variable domain (other parts from reference TRBV29-1 and TRBJ1-2): SAVISQKPSRDICQRGTSLTIQCQVDSQVTMMFWYRQQPGQSLTLIATANQGSEATYESGFVIDKFPISRPNLTFSTLTVSNMSPEDSSIYLCSVVQLNYGYTFGSGTRLTVV.

The genes are TRBV19 and TRBJ1-2; TRBD1 aligns across 7 bases. The CDR3 totals 13 residues. The V gene's germline CDR1 is LNHDA and CDR2 SQIVND (reference sequence). V shed 3 bases, J shed 5 bases, and the junction held 3 bases outside the gene matches. Written as DNA, the CDR3 is TGTGCCAGTAGTATTGAGGGACAGTATGGCTACACCTTC. Translation gives CASSIEGQYGYTF. The full variable domain, rest sourced from reference TRBV19 and TRBJ1-2, is DGGITQSPKYLFRKEGQNVTLSCEQNLNHDAMYWYRQDPGQGLRLIYYSQIVNDFQKGDIAEGYSVSREKKESFPLTVTSAQKNPTAFYLCASSIEGQYGYTFGSGTRLTVV.

This clone occurred once. DNA of the CDR3: TGTGCCTGGAGTGTGGGGGGAGAAAAACTGTTTTTT. Its protein product is CAWSVGGEKLFF. The chain employs TRBV30 and TRBJ1-4; tentatively, D is TRBD1 (5 bases). This CDR3 comprises 12 residues. V was pared by 0 bases and J by 8 bases, with 7 bases between. Looked up from germline, CDR1 is GTSNPN and CDR2 is SVGIG (reference sequence).

This chain connects TRBV5-1 to TRBJ1-2; unclear D gene. Trimming stripped 3 bases from V and 4 bases from J, with 13 bases between. The CDR3 totals 14 residues. CDR1 SGHRS and CDR2 YFSETQ come from the germline V gene. The CDR3 loop reads CASSSFAGGYGYTF. The CDR3 DNA reads as TGCGCCAGCAGCTCCTTTGCAGGTGGCTATGGCTACACCTTC.

The rearrangement links TRBV3-1 (or the pseudogene TRBV3-2) to TRBJ2-1, with a tentative D call TRBD2 (5 bases). The CDR3 consists of 12 residues. From germline, CDR1 is LGHDT and CDR2 YNNKEL (reference sequence). Trimming left V 3 bases short and J 5 bases short, with 5 bases between. As DNA, the CDR3 is TGTGCCAGCAGCCAGGAGGACAATGAGCAGTTCTTC. This gives the protein CASSQEDNEQFF.